Listed below are T cell receptor beta chains from one sample, sequenced in a study of blood T cell repertoires in COVID-19. Assay used: immunoSEQ multiplex PCR; TCRdb lists only in-frame clones, some missing. The top ten clones hold more than 6% of a sample with tens of thousands of clones, around nine tenths of them seen once. What was sequenced was peripheral blood. All receptors come from a woman aged 60 to 75 with COVID-19, enrolled during active disease. CDR3s include the opening cysteine and the closing phenylalanine or tryptophan. D genes are given only for firm matches.

V,J,D,CDR3
TRBV9,TRBJ1-2,.,CASSVADSSYGYTF
TRBV5-1,TRBJ1-5,TRBD1,CASSLGQVDQPQHF
TRBV9,TRBJ2-7,.,CASSVAAGPLYEQYF
TRBV28,TRBJ1-5,TRBD1,CASSLDSQGIHQPQHF
TRBV9,TRBJ1-2,.,CASSVEREQALGYGYTF
TRBV15,TRBJ2-3,.,CATSRESGGITDTQYF
TRBV6-5,TRBJ2-1,.,CASGGTAFGEQFF
TRBV28,TRBJ1-2,.,CASYSGVGGYTF
TRBV11-3,TRBJ2-7,TRBD2,CASSFPGLAPEQYF
TRBV3-1/TRBV3-2,TRBJ2-1,.,CASSQLRGKALPFF
TRBV28,TRBJ2-7,.,CASSFGSSSYEQYF